Presented here are 9 T cell receptor beta chains from one specimen sequenced in a study of blood T cell repertoires in COVID-19. Profiled with immunoSEQ multiplex PCR; TCRdb holds only in-frame clones, not every one. Of hundreds of thousands of clones listed, more than 85% are singletons. The sequenced sample was PBMCs or T cells enriched from blood (not recorded which). The origin of the receptors is a woman aged 60-75 years who had recovered from COVID-19.

The gene calls are TRBV19 and TRBJ2-1; D remains unclear. Germline V gene sequence: CDR1 LNHDA, CDR2 SQIVND (reference sequence). The CDR3 is 16 amino acids. V was clipped by 1 base and J by 0 bases, with 10 bases between them. CDR3 region: CASSIAAVRSYNEQFF. In nucleotides, the CDR3 is TGTGCCAGTAGTATAGCCGCGGTCCGCTCCTACAATGAGCAGTTCTTC.

The chain uses TRBV7-9 and TRBJ2-5, with 7 positions matching TRBD1. Germline V lookup: CDR1 SEHNR, CDR2 FQNEAQ (reference sequence). The CDR3 is made up of 14 amino acids. J gave up 5 bases and V 5 bases, and 8 bases lay outside the gene matches. For the CDR3, the DNA is TGTGCCAGCAGCCCTACAGGGGTCGAGGAGACCCAGTACTTC. As protein: CASSPTGVEETQYF.

V and J are TRBV6-1 and TRBJ1-2, with 12 bases that match TRBD1. V gave up 3 bases and J gave up 0 bases; unmatched junction bases: 5. This CDR3 comprises 17 residues. CDR1 is MNHNS and CDR2 is SASEGT in the germline V gene. The CDR3, as DNA: TGTGCCAGCAGTGACGGGACAGGGGGCTCGGCTAACTATGGCTACACCTTC. Residues: CASSDGTGGSANYGYTF.

The chain couples TRBV29-1 to TRBJ2-1; 7 bases fit TRBD2. Germline CDR1 is SQVTM and CDR2 is ANQGSEA. There are 15 residues in the CDR3. V was clipped by 5 bases and J by 5 bases; unmatched bases: 12. CDR3: CSVWIGGTTNNEQFF. DNA for the CDR3: TGCAGCGTTTGGATCGGGGGGACCACAAACAATGAGCAGTTCTTC.

The CDR3 reads CASSLGGTDTQYF. The CDR3 region has the DNA TGTGCCAGCAGCTTGGGGGGTACAGATACGCAGTATTTT. The genes are TRBV11-3 and TRBJ2-3; tentatively, D is TRBD2 (6 bases). The V gene's germline CDR1 is SGHNT and CDR2 YENEEA. The V and J ends lost 3 bases and 3 bases respectively, with 7 bases between them. This CDR3 comprises 13 residues.

The gene calls are TRBV6-5 and TRBJ1-2; TRBD1 might be the D (5 bases). The germline gives CDR1 MNHEY, CDR2 SVGAGI. V was trimmed by 8 bases and J by 14 bases, leaving 18 bases between them. CDR3 size: 11 residues. The CDR3 region is CASGTGTGLTF. CDR3 DNA sequence: TGTGCCAGCGGCACAGGCACTGGGTTGACCTTC.

The CDR3 DNA reads TGCGCCAGCAGCCATTTGGGGGGGATCCACGGGGAGCAGTACTTC. It codes for CASSHLGGIHGEQYF. The rearrangement links TRBV4-1 to TRBJ2-7; TRBD2 matches at 7 bases. CDR3 length: 15 amino acids. V trimming: 3 bases; J trimming: 7 bases; junction bases outside the gene matches: 12. Germline V gene data show CDR1 as MGHRA and CDR2 as YSYEKL.

On this clone itself: In the same sample, other DNA sequences code for this CDR3. J is TRBJ2-2 and V is TRBV9, with TRBD2 matching over 7 bases. The CDR3 spans 16 residues. The germline CDR1 and CDR2 sequences are SGDLS and YYNGEE. With 0 bases clipped from V and 5 bases from J, the junction kept 7 bases outside the gene matches. The CDR3 protein is CASSVGASGGTGELFF. CDR3 in DNA: TGTGCCAGCAGCGTAGGGGCTAGCGGTGGAACCGGGGAGCTGTTTTTT.

V usage is TRBV20-1 and J usage is TRBJ2-4; D may be TRBD1 (6 bases). The germline V gene encodes CDR1 DFQATT and CDR2 SNEGSKA (reference sequence). V shed 3 bases and J shed 15 bases, with 15 bases lying between them. The CDR3 is made up of 11 amino acids. This CDR3 reads CSASRQEISYF. In DNA, the CDR3 is TGCAGTGCTAGCCGACAGGAGATCTCGTACTTC.